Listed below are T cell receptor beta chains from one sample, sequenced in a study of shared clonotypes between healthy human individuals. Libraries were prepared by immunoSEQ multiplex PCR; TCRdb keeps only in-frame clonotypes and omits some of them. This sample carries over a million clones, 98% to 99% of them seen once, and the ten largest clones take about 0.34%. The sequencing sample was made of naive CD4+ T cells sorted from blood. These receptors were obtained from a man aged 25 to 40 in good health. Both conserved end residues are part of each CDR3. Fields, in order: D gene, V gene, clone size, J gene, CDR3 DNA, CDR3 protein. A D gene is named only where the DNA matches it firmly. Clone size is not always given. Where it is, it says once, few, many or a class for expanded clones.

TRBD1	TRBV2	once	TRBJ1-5	TGTGCCAGCAGTCCAGAGGGGGCTGGACAGCCCCAGCATTTT	CASSPEGAGQPQHF
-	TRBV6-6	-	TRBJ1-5	TGTGCCAGCAACCCCCCAGGGGATCAGCCCCAGCATTTT	CASNPPGDQPQHF
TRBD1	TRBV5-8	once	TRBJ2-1	TGTGCCAGCACCCCTAACGGACAGGATAAAATGTGGCAGTTCTTC	CASTPNGQDKMWQFF
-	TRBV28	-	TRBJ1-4	TGTGCCAGCAGTCCCCCCATCGTGGTGGGGCTAATTGAAAAACTGTTTTTT	CASSPPIVVGLIEKLFF
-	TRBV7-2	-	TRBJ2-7	TGTGCCAGCAGCTTATATGGGGGGCCCAGCTCCTACGAGCAGTACTTC	CASSLYGGPSSYEQYF
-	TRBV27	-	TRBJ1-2	TGTGCCAGCAGTCCGATGCGGTTCCCGGACCCCTATGGCTACACCTTC	CASSPMRFPDPYGYTF
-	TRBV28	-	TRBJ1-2	TGTGCCAGCAGAACCGACAGGCCTGCTAACTATGGCTACACCTTC	CASRTDRPANYGYTF
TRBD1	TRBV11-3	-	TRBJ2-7	TGTGCCAGCAGCTTGGGACAGGGAGAACCCTACGAGCAGTACTTC	CASSLGQGEPYEQYF
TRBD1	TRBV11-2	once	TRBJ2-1	TGTGCCAGCAGCTTCGGACAGGGATTCAATGAGCAGTTCTTC	CASSFGQGFNEQFF
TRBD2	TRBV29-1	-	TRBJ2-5	TGCAGCGTTCTCATGGCTAGCGGGATTGAGACCCAGTACTTC	CSVLMASGIETQYF
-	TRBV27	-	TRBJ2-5	TGTGCCAGCAGTTTGGACAGAGCGCAGGAGACCCAGTACTTC	CASSLDRAQETQYF
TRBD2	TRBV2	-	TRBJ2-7	TGTGCCAGCAGGGGGGGGACTGCAGTCCACGAGCAGTACTTC	CASRGGTAVHEQYF
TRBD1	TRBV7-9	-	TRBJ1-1	TGTGCCAGCAGCACGACAGGGCGTACTGAAGCTTTCTTT	CASSTTGRTEAFF
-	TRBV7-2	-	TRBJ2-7	TGTGCCAGCAGCTTAGCGTGGGGGGCAGGGCTGAACGAGCAGTACTTC	CASSLAWGAGLNEQYF
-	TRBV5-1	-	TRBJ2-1	TGCGCCAGCAGCTCGAGCGGGGGACAGGCATACAATGAGCAGTTCTTC	CASSSSGGQAYNEQFF
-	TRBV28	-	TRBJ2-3	TGTGCCAGCAGTTTACGGGGGCAAGATACGCAGTATTTT	CASSLRGQDTQYF
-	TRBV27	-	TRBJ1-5	TGTGCCAGCAGTTTACGTGAGGGTAGAAATCAGCCCCAGCATTTT	CASSLREGRNQPQHF
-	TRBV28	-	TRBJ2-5	TGTGCCAGCAGAAACCCCGCGGAGACCCAGTACTTC	CASRNPAETQYF
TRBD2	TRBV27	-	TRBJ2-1	TGTGCCAGCATCCGGCTAGCGGGACCATCTGTTTACAATGAGCAGTTCTTC	CASIRLAGPSVYNEQFF
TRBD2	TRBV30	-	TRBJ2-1	TGTGCCTGGAGTGTATCTTGGACTAGCGGGAGTATGGATGAGCAGTTCTTC	CAWSVSWTSGSMDEQFF
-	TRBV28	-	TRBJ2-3	TGTGCCAGCAGCTCCGGGACACCTCAAGATACGCAGTATTTT	CASSSGTPQDTQYF
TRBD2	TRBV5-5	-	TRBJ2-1	TGTGCCAGCAGCCCCACTTCTAGCGGGAGCTCAAGCTCCTACAATGAGCAGTTCTTC	CASSPTSSGSSSSYNEQFF
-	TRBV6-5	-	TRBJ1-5	TGTGCCAGCAGACTCCGGGACACCGGACAGCCCCAGCATTTT	CASRLRDTGQPQHF
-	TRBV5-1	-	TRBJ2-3	TGCGCCAGCAGCGGACGCCAGTTCCAGGCCAGCACAGATACGCAGTATTTT	CASSGRQFQASTDTQYF
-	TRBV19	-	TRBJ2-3	TGTGCCAGTAGTATCAACTCGGGAACGCAGTATTTT	CASSINSGTQYF
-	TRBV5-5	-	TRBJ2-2	TGTGCCAGCAGCTTGGCCGGTAGTGTGGTTTACACCGGGGAGCTGTTTTTT	CASSLAGSVVYTGELFF
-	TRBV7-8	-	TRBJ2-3	TGTGCCAGCGAAGGGTTCGGGGCGGATACGCAGTATTTT	CASEGFGADTQYF
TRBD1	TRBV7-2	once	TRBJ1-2	TGTGCCAGCAGCTTTGACAGGGGGCGCGGCTACACCTTC	CASSFDRGRGYTF
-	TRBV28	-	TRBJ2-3	TGTGCCAGCAGCGGGCCTTTATTGCGTACAGATACGCAGTATTTT	CASSGPLLRTDTQYF
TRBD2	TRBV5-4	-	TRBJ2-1	TGTGCCAGCAGCTTGGGCGCACTAGCGGAGAATGAGCAGTTCTTC	CASSLGALAENEQFF
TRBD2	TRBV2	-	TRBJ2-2	TGTGCCAGCAGTCTTCTAGCGGGAGTCACCGGGGAGCTGTTTTTT	CASSLLAGVTGELFF
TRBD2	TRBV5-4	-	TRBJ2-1	TGTGCCAGCAGCCCTCGCGCGGGAGCGGAGCAGTTCTTC	CASSPRAGAEQFF
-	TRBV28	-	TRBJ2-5	TGTGCCAGCAGTTCCCGGCCCGGGGTGACCCAGTACTTC	CASSSRPGVTQYF
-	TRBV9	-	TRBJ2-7	TGTGCCAGCAGCGTAGCTGGCGCTAGCTCCTACGAGCAGTACTTC	CASSVAGASSYEQYF
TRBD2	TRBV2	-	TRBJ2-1	TGTGCCAGCAGCGCGACTAGCGGATACAATGAGCAGTTCTTC	CASSATSGYNEQFF
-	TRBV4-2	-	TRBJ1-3	TGTGCCAGCAGCCAACTACGGGCTGGAAACACCATATATTTT	CASSQLRAGNTIYF
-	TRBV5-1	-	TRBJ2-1	TGCGCCAGCAGCTTGAACGCAGGGAATGAGCAGTTCTTC	CASSLNAGNEQFF
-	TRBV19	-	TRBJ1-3	TGTGCCAGTGGCACAGGAGAAGTTGGAAACACCATATATTTT	CASGTGEVGNTIYF
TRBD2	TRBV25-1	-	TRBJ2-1	TGTGCCAGCAGCCTAGCGGGGTTGGGGGATGAGCAGTTCTTC	CASSLAGLGDEQFF
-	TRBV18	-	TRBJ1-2	TGTGCCAGCTCCCCCGGGGCCGGGAACCCTAACTATGGCTACACCTTC	CASSPGAGNPNYGYTF
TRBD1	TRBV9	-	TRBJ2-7	TGTGCCAGCAGCGGAACCGGGACAGGCTACGAGCAGTACTTC	CASSGTGTGYEQYF
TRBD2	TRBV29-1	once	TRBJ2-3	TGCAGCGTTGATGCGGGACGGGGCGGGACTAGAGATACGCAGTATTTT	CSVDAGRGGTRDTQYF